The 6 T cell receptor beta chains reported below all come from one sample, sequenced in a study of cytomegalovirus exposure and HLA in healthy donors. The PCR employed 60 Vbeta primers together with 13 Jbeta primers. Clones were read by immunoSEQ multiplex PCR, and TCRdb kept only the in-frame ones, dropping some. The repertoire holds about 120,000 clones, with about 8.6% as singletons. Sequencing input: PBMCs. Receptors originate from a woman aged 40 to 50 in good health and CMV-seropositive.

The chain employs TRBV7-9 and TRBJ1-3; a possible D gene is TRBD1 (5 bases). The CDR3 has 15 residues. The V end was cut by 7 bases, the J end by 0 bases, with 13 bases between. Per the germline V gene, CDR1 is SEHNR and CDR2 is FQNEAQ (reference sequence). As DNA, the CDR3 is TGTGCCAGCACCTGGGGCAGACACTCTGGAAACACCATATATTTT. Residues: CASTWGRHSGNTIYF.

This clone was found many times. Other nucleotide sequences from this sample produce the same CDR3. The V and J genes are TRBV27 and TRBJ1-6, with no clear D. The V gene lost 3 bases and the J gene lost 8 bases, with 8 bases spanning the gap. Germline CDR1 MNHEY, CDR2 SMNVEV (reference sequence). The CDR3 length is 13 residues. The chain's CDR3 is CASSFRVDSPLHF. The CDR3 region has the DNA TGTGCCAGCAGTTTTAGAGTGGATTCACCCCTCCACTTT.

This clone was found a few times. This chain uses TRBV19 with TRBJ1-5; 9 bases match TRBD1. In germline, CDR1 is LNHDA, CDR2 SQIVND (reference sequence). The CDR3 sequence is 15 residues long. The J segment lost 2 bases and the V segment lost 1 base, leaving 0 bases of the junction unmatched. CDR3 nucleotides: TGTGCCAGTAGTATAGGGACAGGGGGCAATCAGCCCCAGCATTTT. The encoded protein is CASSIGTGGNQPQHF.

CDR3 in amino acids: CASNTAGGEGTQYF. The CDR3 nucleotides read TGTGCCAGCAATACAGCGGGGGGGGAGGGGACCCAGTACTTC. The J gene is TRBJ2-5, the V gene TRBV7-6, with TRBD2 matching 10 bases. This CDR3 region has 14 residues. With V trimmed by 7 bases and J by 7 bases, 9 bases remained unmatched. Germline CDR1 SGHVS, CDR2 FNYEAQ.

V and J are TRBV7-6 and TRBJ1-2; TRBD1 agrees at 9 bases. V was pared by 5 bases and J by 5 bases, with 6 bases of the junction left unmatched. The CDR3 consists of 14 residues. Germline assignment: CDR1 SGHVS and CDR2 FNYEAQ. The CDR3 DNA follows: TGTGCCAGCAGCCGTACCGGGACAGGGTATGGCTACACCTTC. This encodes CASSRTGTGYGYTF.

The J gene is TRBJ1-2, the V gene TRBV29-1; tentatively, D is TRBD1 (5 bases). Germline CDR1 SQVTM, CDR2 ANQGSEA. Trimming removed 2 bases from V and 6 bases from J, with 16 bases in between. The CDR3 extends over 14 amino acids. CDR3 in DNA: TGCAGCGTTGAAAGCAGGGTTCTTGATAATGGCTACACCTTC. Its protein product is CSVESRVLDNGYTF. Full variable domain (missing parts from reference TRBV29-1 and TRBJ1-2): SAVISQKPSRDICQRGTSLTIQCQVDSQVTMMFWYRQQPGQSLTLIATANQGSEATYESGFVIDKFPISRPNLTFSTLTVSNMSPEDSSIYLCSVESRVLDNGYTFGSGTRLTVV.